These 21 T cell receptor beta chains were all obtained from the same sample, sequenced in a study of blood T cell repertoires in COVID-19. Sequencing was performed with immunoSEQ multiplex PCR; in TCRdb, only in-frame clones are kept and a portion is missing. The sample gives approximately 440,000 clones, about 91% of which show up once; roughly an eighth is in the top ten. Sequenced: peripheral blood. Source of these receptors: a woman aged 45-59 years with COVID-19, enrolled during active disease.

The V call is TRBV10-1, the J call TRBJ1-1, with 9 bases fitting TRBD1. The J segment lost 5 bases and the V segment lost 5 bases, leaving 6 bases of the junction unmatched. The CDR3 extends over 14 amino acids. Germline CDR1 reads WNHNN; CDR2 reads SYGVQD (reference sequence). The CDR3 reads CASSFTGGETEAFF. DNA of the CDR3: TGCGCCAGCAGTTTTACAGGGGGCGAGACTGAAGCTTTCTTT.

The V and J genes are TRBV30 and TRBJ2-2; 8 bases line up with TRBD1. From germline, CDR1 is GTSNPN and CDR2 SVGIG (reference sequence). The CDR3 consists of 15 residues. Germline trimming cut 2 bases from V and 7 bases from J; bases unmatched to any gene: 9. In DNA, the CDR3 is TGTGCCTGGAGTCTAAGGCGGACAGGGATCGGGGAGCTGTTTTTT. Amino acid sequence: CAWSLRRTGIGELFF.

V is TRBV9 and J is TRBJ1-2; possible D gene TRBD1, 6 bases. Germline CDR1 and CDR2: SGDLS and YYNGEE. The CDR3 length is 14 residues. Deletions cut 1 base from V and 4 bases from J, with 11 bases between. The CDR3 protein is CASSVSGGIYGYTF. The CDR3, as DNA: TGTGCCAGCAGCGTAAGTGGGGGCATCTATGGCTACACCTTC.

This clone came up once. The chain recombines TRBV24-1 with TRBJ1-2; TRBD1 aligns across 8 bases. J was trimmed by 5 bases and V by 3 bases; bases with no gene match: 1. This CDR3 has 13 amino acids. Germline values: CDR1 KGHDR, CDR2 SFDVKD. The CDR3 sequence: CATSDRTGYGYTF. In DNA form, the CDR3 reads TGTGCCACCAGTGATCGGACAGGGTATGGCTACACCTTC.

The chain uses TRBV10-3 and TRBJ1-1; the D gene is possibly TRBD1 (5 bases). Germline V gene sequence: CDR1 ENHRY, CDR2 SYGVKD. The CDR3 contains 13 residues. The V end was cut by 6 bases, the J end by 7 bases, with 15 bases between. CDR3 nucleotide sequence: TGTGCCATCAGCTTGGTCGGGGGAGATGAAGCTTTCTTT. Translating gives CAISLVGGDEAFF.

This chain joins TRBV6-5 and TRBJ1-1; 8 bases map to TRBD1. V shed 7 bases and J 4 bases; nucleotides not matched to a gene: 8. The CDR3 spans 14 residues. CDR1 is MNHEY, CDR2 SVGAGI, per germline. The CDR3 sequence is CASNGRGQGTEAFF. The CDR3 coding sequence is TGTGCCAGCAATGGCAGGGGGCAGGGCACTGAAGCTTTCTTT.

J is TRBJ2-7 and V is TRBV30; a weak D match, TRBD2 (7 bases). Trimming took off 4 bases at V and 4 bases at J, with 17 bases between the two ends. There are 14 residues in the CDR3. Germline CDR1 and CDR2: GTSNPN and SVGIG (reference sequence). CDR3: CAWTEGGQDYEQYF. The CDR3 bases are TGTGCCTGGACCGAGGGGGGGCAGGATTACGAGCAGTACTTC. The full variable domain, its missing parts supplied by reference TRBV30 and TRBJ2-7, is SQTIHQWPATLVQPVGSPLSLECTVEGTSNPNLYWYRQAAGRGLQLLFYSVGIGQISSEVPQNLSASRPQDRQFILSSKKLLLSDSGFYLCAWTEGGQDYEQYFGPGTRLTVT.

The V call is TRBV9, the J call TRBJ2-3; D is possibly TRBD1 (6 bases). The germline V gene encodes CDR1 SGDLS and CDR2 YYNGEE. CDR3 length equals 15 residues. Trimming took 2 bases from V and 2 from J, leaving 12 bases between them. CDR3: CASSVGTRATDTQYF. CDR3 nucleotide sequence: TGTGCCAGCAGCGTTGGGACACGAGCCACAGATACGCAGTATTTT.

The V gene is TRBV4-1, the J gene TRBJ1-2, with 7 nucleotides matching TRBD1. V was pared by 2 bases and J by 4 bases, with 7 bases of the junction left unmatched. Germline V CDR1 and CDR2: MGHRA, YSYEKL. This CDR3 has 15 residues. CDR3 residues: CASSQRQGLGYGYTF. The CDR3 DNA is TGCGCCAGCAGCCAAAGACAGGGTTTGGGCTATGGCTACACCTTC.

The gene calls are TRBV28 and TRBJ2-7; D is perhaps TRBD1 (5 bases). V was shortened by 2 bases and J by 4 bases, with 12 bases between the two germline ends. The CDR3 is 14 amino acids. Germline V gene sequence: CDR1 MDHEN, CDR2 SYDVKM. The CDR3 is CASSLRGPTYEQYF. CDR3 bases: TGTGCCAGCAGTTTAAGGGGCCCGACATACGAGCAGTACTTC.

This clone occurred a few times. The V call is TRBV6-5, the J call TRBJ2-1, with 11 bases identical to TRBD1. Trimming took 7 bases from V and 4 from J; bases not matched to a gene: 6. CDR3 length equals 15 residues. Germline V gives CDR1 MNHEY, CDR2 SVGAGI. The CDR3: CASKLGTGGYNEQFF. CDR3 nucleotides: TGTGCCAGCAAATTAGGGACAGGGGGTTACAATGAGCAGTTCTTC.

DNA of the CDR3: TGTGCCAGCAGTTTAGCGGGGGGGACAAGTGAGCAGTTCTTC. Protein: CASSLAGGTSEQFF. The chain links TRBV2 to TRBJ2-1, with 11 bases aligning to TRBD2. The CDR3 length is 14 residues. Germline trimming cut 5 bases from V and 9 bases from J; bases unmatched to any gene: 6. Germline CDR1 SNHLY, CDR2 FYNNEI.

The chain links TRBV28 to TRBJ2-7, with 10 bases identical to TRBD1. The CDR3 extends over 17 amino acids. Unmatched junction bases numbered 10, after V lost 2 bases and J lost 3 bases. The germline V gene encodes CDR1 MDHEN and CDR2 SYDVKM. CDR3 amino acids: CASSLAAGTGDRYEQYF. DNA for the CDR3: TGTGCCAGCAGTTTAGCCGCCGGGACAGGGGACCGCTACGAGCAGTACTTC. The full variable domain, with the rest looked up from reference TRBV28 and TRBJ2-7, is DVKVTQSSRYLVKRTGEKVFLECVQDMDHENMFWYRQDPGLGLRLIYFSYDVKMKEKGDIPEGYSVSREKKERFSLILESASTNQTSMYLCASSLAAGTGDRYEQYFGPGTRLTVT.

CDR3 sequence (DNA): TGTGCCACCAGCGGGGGACAGACTTACACTGAAGCTTTCTTT. The encoded protein is CATSGGQTYTEAFF. The chain carries TRBV15 and TRBJ1-1; 7 nucleotides align to TRBD1. The CDR3 consists of 14 residues. CDR1 and CDR2 from the germline V gene are LNHNV and YYDKDF (reference sequence). V lost 5 bases and J lost 3; bases outside the gene matches: 6.

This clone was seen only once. CDR3 in DNA: TGTGCCAGCCTAGGGGGCTCCTACGAGCAGTACTTC. It encodes CASLGGSYEQYF. This chain links TRBV5-5 with TRBJ2-7, with D possibly being TRBD1 (6 bases). The germline V gene encodes CDR1 SGHKS and CDR2 YYEKEE (reference sequence). V lost 7 bases and J lost 0, with 8 bases in between. CDR3 length equals 12 residues.

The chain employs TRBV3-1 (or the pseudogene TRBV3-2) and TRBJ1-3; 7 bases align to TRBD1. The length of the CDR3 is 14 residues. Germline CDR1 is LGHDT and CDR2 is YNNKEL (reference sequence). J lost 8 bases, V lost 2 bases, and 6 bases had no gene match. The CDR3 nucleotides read TGTGCCAGCAGCCAAACGACAGGGAAGGACACCATATATTTT. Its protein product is CASSQTTGKDTIYF.

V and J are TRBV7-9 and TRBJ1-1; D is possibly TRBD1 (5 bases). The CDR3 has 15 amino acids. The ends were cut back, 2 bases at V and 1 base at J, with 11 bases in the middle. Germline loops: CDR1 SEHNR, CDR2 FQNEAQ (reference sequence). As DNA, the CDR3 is TGTGCCAGCAGCTTAACAGGCCTCACGAACACTGAAGCTTTCTTT. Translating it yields CASSLTGLTNTEAFF. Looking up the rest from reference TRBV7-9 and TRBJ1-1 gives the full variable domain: DTGVSQNPRHKITKRGQNVTFRCDPISEHNRLYWYRQTLGQGPEFLTYFQNEAQLEKSRLLSDRFSAERPKGSFSTLEIQRTEQGDSAMYLCASSLTGLTNTEAFFGQGTRLTVV.

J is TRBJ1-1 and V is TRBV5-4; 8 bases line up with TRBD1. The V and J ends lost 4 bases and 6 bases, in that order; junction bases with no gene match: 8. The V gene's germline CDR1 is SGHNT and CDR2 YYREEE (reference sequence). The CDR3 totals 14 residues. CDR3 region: CASSHGTGLAEAFF. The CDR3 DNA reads TGTGCCAGCAGCCATGGGACAGGTTTGGCTGAAGCTTTCTTT.

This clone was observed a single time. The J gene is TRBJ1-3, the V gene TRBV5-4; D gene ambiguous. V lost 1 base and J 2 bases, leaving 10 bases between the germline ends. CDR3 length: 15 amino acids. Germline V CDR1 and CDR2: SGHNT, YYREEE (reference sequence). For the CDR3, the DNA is TGTGCCAGCAGCTTGTTCGGCAGGCCTGGAAACACCATATATTTT. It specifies CASSLFGRPGNTIYF.

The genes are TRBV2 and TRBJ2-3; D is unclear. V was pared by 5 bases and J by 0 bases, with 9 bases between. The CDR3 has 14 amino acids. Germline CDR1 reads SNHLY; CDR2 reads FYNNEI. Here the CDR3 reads CASSSGFSTDTQYF. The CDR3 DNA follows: TGTGCCAGCAGTTCAGGATTTAGCACAGATACGCAGTATTTT.

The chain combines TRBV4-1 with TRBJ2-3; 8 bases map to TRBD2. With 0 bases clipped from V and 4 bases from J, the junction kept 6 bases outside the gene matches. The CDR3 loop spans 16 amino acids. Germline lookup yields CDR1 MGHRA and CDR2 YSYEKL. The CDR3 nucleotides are TGCGCCAGCAGCCAAGACTGGCGGGGGGCGGCAGATACGCAGTATTTT. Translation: CASSQDWRGAADTQYF.